Listed below are T cell receptor beta chains from one sample, sequenced in a study of beta chain features in type 1 diabetes. TCRdb keeps only in-frame clones here, not all; method: immunoSEQ multiplex PCR. The sample has 150,000 to 200,000 clones; less than 10% are singletons. Sequencing used central memory CD4+ T cells from blood. These receptor sequences come from a man aged 18 to 30 with type 1 diabetes. CDR3s include the opening cysteine and the closing phenylalanine or tryptophan. Fields, in order: clone size, D gene, V gene, J gene, CDR3 length, CDR3 DNA, CDR3 protein. The D gene is left open where the match is weak. Clone size is shown for a subset of rows, as once, few, many or a class of expanded clone.

few	TRBD1	TRBV14	TRBJ2-7	13	TGTGCCAGCAGCTTACAGGGGGCCCACGAGCAGTACTTC	CASSLQGAHEQYF
-	TRBD1	TRBV9	TRBJ2-3	15	TGTGCCAGCAGCGTAGGTGGACAGGGGTTAGATACGCAGTATTTT	CASSVGGQGLDTQYF
-	TRBD1	TRBV28	TRBJ1-2	14	TGTGCCATTTCCCCGGAGACAGGGGTTGATGGCTACACCTTC	CAISPETGVDGYTF
-	-	TRBV19	TRBJ1-2	13	TGTGCCAGTAGTACGGCGGCGGACTATGGCTACACCTTC	CASSTAADYGYTF
few	-	TRBV29-1	TRBJ1-1	12	TGCAGCGCCGTCACAGAATCAGGGTTGGCTTTCTTT	CSAVTESGLAFF
-	TRBD2	TRBV9	TRBJ2-5	16	TGTGCCAGCAGCGCCGCTCCGGGACTAGCAGGAGAGACCCAGTACTTC	CASSAAPGLAGETQYF
few	TRBD1	TRBV5-4	TRBJ2-6	19	TGTGCCAGCAGCCCCGAGAGGGACAGGCGATACTCTGGGGCCAACGTCCTGACTTTC	CASSPERDRRYSGANVLTF
-	TRBD2	TRBV5-1	TRBJ2-6	18	TGCGCCAGCAGCTCTCTAGGACTAGCGTACGGTGGGGCCAACGTCCTGACTTTC	CASSSLGLAYGGANVLTF
-	-	TRBV9	TRBJ2-3	14	TGTGCCAGCAGCGTAGGTGAGGGCACAGATACGCAGTATTTT	CASSVGEGTDTQYF
few	TRBD2	TRBV5-4	TRBJ2-3	16	TGTGCCAGCAGCCCTATAGCGGGCCATGGGACAGATACGCAGTATTTT	CASSPIAGHGTDTQYF
few	TRBD2	TRBV5-1	TRBJ2-5	17	TGCGCCAGCAGCTCCCCGGGACTAGCTACGTACCAAGAGACCCAGTACTTC	CASSSPGLATYQETQYF
few	-	TRBV4-1	TRBJ1-3	13	TGCGCCAGCAGCCAAGAGCGGGCAAACACCATATATTTT	CASSQERANTIYF
-	-	TRBV10-3	TRBJ1-2	11	TGTGCCATCAGTTACAGGGACGGCTACACCTTC	CAISYRDGYTF
few	TRBD1	TRBV29-1	TRBJ2-7	13	TGCAGCGCTAGAGGGACAGTCGGATACGAGCAGTACTTC	CSARGTVGYEQYF
few	-	TRBV4-3	TRBJ2-7	14	TGCGCCAGCAGCCGGTCGACAGAGTCCTACGAGCAGTACTTC	CASSRSTESYEQYF
-	TRBD2	TRBV28	TRBJ2-1	17	TGTGCCAGCAGTCCACCTCCGGCTAGCGGGCGTTACAATGAGCAGTTCTTC	CASSPPPASGRYNEQFF
few	-	TRBV2	TRBJ2-5	15	TGTGCCAGCAAACAATCGCCCGATCAGCAAGAGACCCAGTACTTC	CASKQSPDQQETQYF
few	-	TRBV15	TRBJ1-2	14	TGTGCCACCAGCAGCATTAACACGGGGGGTGTGGGATACTTC	CATSSINTGGVGYF
-	TRBD2	TRBV4-3	TRBJ2-1	17	TGCGCCAGCAGCCAAGATGTAGCGGGGAGTACCTACAATGAGCAGTTCTTC	CASSQDVAGSTYNEQFF
few	-	TRBV7-9	TRBJ2-5	15	TGTGCCAGCACTTTTAGCCCCGGGGGGCAGGAGACCCAGTACTTC	CASTFSPGGQETQYF
-	TRBD1	TRBV25-1	TRBJ1-6	13	TGTGCCAGCAGCCAGGACAGGGGGGGCCGCCTCCACTTT	CASSQDRGGRLHF
-	TRBD1	TRBV29-1	TRBJ1-2	13	TGCAGCGTTTTGACAGGGGCTTTCTATGGCTACACCTTC	CSVLTGAFYGYTF
few	TRBD1	TRBV5-4	TRBJ1-4	15	TGTGCCAGCAGCTCAACAGGGGCCGGTGGTGAAAAACTGTTTTTT	CASSSTGAGGEKLFF
few	-	TRBV5-1	TRBJ2-1	15	TGCGCCAGCAGCTCGGAGGATCCGTCCTACAATGAGCAGTTCTTC	CASSSEDPSYNEQFF
few	TRBD2	TRBV4-1	TRBJ2-5	15	TGCGCCAGCTCCAGAGCGGGAGAGGGCAAAGAGACCCAGTACTTC	CASSRAGEGKETQYF
-	-	TRBV19	TRBJ1-2	15	TGTGCCAGTAGTATGGTGGCAGGCGCTAACTATGGCTACACCTTC	CASSMVAGANYGYTF
few	TRBD1	TRBV2	TRBJ2-3	14	TGTGCCAGCAGTGAACAGGGGGCCACAGATACGCAGTATTTT	CASSEQGATDTQYF
few	TRBD1	TRBV5-1	TRBJ1-2	15	TGCGCCAGCAGCCTACCGACAGGGGGAGGATATGGCTACACCTTC	CASSLPTGGGYGYTF
once	TRBD1	TRBV5-1	TRBJ2-3	15	TGCGCCAGCAGCTTGGCCTCGGCAGGGGGAGATACGCAGTATTTT	CASSLASAGGDTQYF
few	TRBD1	TRBV27	TRBJ1-6	15	TGTGCCAGCAGTCCTCTGACAGGGGAGAGTTCACCCCTCCACTTT	CASSPLTGESSPLHF
-	-	TRBV6-6	TRBJ1-5	14	TGTGCCAGCAGTTACTGGGGGGGCAATCAGCCCCAGCATTTT	CASSYWGGNQPQHF
-	-	TRBV5-6	TRBJ1-5	12	TGTGCCAGCAGCTCAAGCATCCAGCCCCAGCATTTT	CASSSSIQPQHF
few	-	TRBV9	TRBJ1-1	15	TGTGCCAGCAGCGTAGAGGCGGGTAGGGACACTGAAGCTTTCTTT	CASSVEAGRDTEAFF
-	-	TRBV7-2	TRBJ1-5	16	TGTGCCAGCAGCTTAGGATTGGGGGCGGGGGGTCAGCCCCAGCATTTT	CASSLGLGAGGQPQHF
few	-	TRBV2	TRBJ2-2	13	TGTGCCAGCAGTGACGGTCGAGGCGGGGAGCTGTTTTTT	CASSDGRGGELFF
few	-	TRBV6-6	TRBJ2-5	15	TGTGCCAGCAGTTACTCGGCCCTTGGGGGGGAGACCCAGTACTTC	CASSYSALGGETQYF
few	TRBD1	TRBV10-2	TRBJ1-4	15	TGCGCCAGCAGTGAGTCAAGGGGGCATGATGAAAAACTGTTTTTT	CASSESRGHDEKLFF
few	-	TRBV5-1	TRBJ2-7	15	TGCGCCAGCAGCTTGACCGCGGAGACGCGCTACGAGCAGTACTTC	CASSLTAETRYEQYF